This TCR beta chain is from a study of Ad26.COV2.S vaccination and SARS-CoV-2 variants. Across the study: Within the COV1001 Ad26.COV2.S trial arm, the donor was enrolled. General study findings and limits: Analyses that measured TCR breadth and depth may have underestimated total T cell responses. Reportedly, after vaccination the spike-specific CD8+ and CD4+ T cell responses displayed substantial breadth.

The treatment denotes: around 19 received Ad26.COV2.S at low or high dose, single or two shots; 5 received placebo; per-sample allocation not given. Samples came from day 63 after the first vaccine or placebo injection. J was trimmed by 3 bases and V by 5 bases; bases with no gene match: 3. From germline, CDR1 is SGHTA and CDR2 FQGTGA. This CDR3 is 13 amino acids long. Points on this clone: What it binds is not known.

The method was immunoSEQ multiplex PCR; TCRdb's version includes in-frame clones alone and lacks a portion of them. Among about 400,000 clones listed, 89% were seen once. The J gene is TRBJ1-1, the V gene TRBV7-3; 7 nucleotides align to TRBD1. The specimen was peripheral blood, collected in a trial of Ad26.COV2.S vaccine versus placebo. The origin of this receptor is a person between 18 and 59 years old who received the Ad26.COV2.S COVID-19 vaccine or a placebo. The CDR3 DNA is TGTGCCAGCAGCGAGAGGGGGCACACTGAAGCTTTCTTT. Translation gives CASSERGHTEAFF.